This passage covers 25 T cell receptor beta chains from one sample sequenced in a study of blood T cell repertoires in COVID-19. Profiling relied on immunoSEQ multiplex PCR, and the TCRdb table lists in-frame clones only, not all of them. The sample carries 280,000 or so clones, approximately 83% recorded once. Sequencing was carried out using peripheral blood. These receptors originate from a woman between 50 and 59 years old who had recovered from COVID-19.

The table lists this clone with a count of one. V and J are TRBV4-1 and TRBJ1-2; D might be TRBD1 (5 bases). Deletions cut 7 bases from V and 1 base from J, with 22 bases between. Germline V CDR1 and CDR2: MGHRA, YSYEKL. The CDR3 is made up of 17 amino acids. Here the CDR3 reads CASTFSDRQNNNYGYTF. Here the CDR3 DNA reads TGCGCCAGCACGTTCTCAGACAGACAGAATAATAACTATGGCTACACCTTC.

The V call is TRBV2, the J call TRBJ1-1; possibly TRBD1 for D (6 bases). The CDR3 runs 15 residues. The germline V gene has CDR1 SNHLY and CDR2 FYNNEI. Trimming took off 5 bases at V and 7 bases at J, with 20 bases between the two ends. CDR3 amino acids: CASSSDSSGLNEAFF. DNA for the CDR3: TGTGCCAGCAGTTCGGACAGCAGCGGTCTGAATGAAGCTTTCTTT. Full variable domain (remainder filled in from reference TRBV2 and TRBJ1-1): EPEVTQTPSHQVTQMGQEVILRCVPISNHLYFYWYRQILGQKVEFLVSFYNNEISEKSEIFDDQFSVERPDGSNFTLKIRSTKLEDSAMYFCASSSDSSGLNEAFFGQGTRLTVV.

The chain links TRBV5-1 to TRBJ2-3; 11 bases are shared with TRBD1. The V and J ends lost 6 bases and 5 bases, in that order; junction bases with no gene match: 8. This CDR3 region has 15 residues. The germline gives CDR1 SGHRS, CDR2 YFSETQ. The CDR3 DNA sequence: TGCGCCAGCAAAATGGACAGGGGGCTAGGAGATACGCAGTATTTT. Translated: CASKMDRGLGDTQYF.

The V call is TRBV18, the J call TRBJ2-7, with D possibly being TRBD1 (8 bases). Germline lookup yields CDR1 KGHSH and CDR2 LQKENI. CDR3 length: 17 residues. V lost 4 bases to trimming and J lost 2 bases, with 21 bases between them. This CDR3 is CASSRNPTGGGTYEQYF. The CDR3, as DNA: TGTGCCAGCTCACGAAACCCCACAGGGGGGGGAACCTACGAGCAGTACTTC.

The V and J genes are TRBV6-5 and TRBJ2-7; 8 bases are a match to TRBD2. Trimming took 0 bases from V and 3 from J; bases not matched to a gene: 7. Germline CDR1 and CDR2: MNHEY and SVGAGI. This CDR3 comprises 16 residues. In nucleotides, the CDR3 is TGTGCCAGCAGTTACTCGTTCCCGGGACTAGGCTACGAGCAGTACTTC. Translated: CASSYSFPGLGYEQYF.

The chain has TRBV28 and TRBJ1-1; 8 nucleotides agree with TRBD1. The V gene's germline CDR1 is MDHEN and CDR2 SYDVKM. The CDR3 consists of 15 residues. V lost 5 bases to trimming and J lost 0 bases; unmatched junction nucleotides: 5. The CDR3 loop reads CASSVPTGVNTEAFF. CDR3 DNA: TGTGCCAGCAGTGTACCGACAGGGGTGAACACTGAAGCTTTCTTT.

The chain combines TRBV6-1 with TRBJ2-3; possibly TRBD2 for D (6 bases). The germline V gene has CDR1 MNHNS and CDR2 SASEGT. The ends were cut back, 4 bases at V and 6 bases at J, with 17 bases in the middle. The CDR3 contains 15 residues. The CDR3 loop reads CASSGAMRGDDTQYF. In nucleotides, the CDR3 is TGTGCCAGCAGTGGAGCGATGCGGGGAGACGATACGCAGTATTTT.

The rearrangement uses TRBV27 and TRBJ2-2; tentatively, D is TRBD1 (5 bases). The CDR3 covers 17 residues. The V end lost 7 bases, the J end lost 6 bases, and 24 bases lay between the germline ends. Per germline, CDR1 MNHEY and CDR2 SMNVEV (reference sequence). CDR3 amino acids: CASTPQGKERRAGELFF. In DNA, the CDR3 is TGTGCCAGCACCCCCCAGGGAAAAGAGCGTCGCGCCGGGGAGCTGTTTTTT.

V usage is TRBV4-3 and J usage is TRBJ2-7; 9 bases match TRBD2. Per the germline V gene, CDR1 is LGHNA and CDR2 is YSLEER. After removal of 6 bases from V and 1 base from J, the junction contained 7 bases not matched to a gene. This CDR3 spans 15 amino acids. CDR3: CASSKTSGFSYEQYF. In DNA form, the CDR3 reads TGCGCCAGCAGTAAGACTAGCGGATTTTCCTACGAGCAGTACTTC.

DNA for the CDR3: TGTGCCAGCAGCCTAAGACAGGGTCGAGACACCGGGGAGCTGTTTTTT. This encodes CASSLRQGRDTGELFF. The genes are TRBV7-8 and TRBJ2-2, with TRBD1 identical over 7 bases. V lost 5 bases and J lost 3; bases outside the gene matches: 9. Germline CDR1 SGHVS, CDR2 FQNEAQ. The CDR3 is 16 residues long.

The chain uses TRBV19 and TRBJ1-5; 9 positions agree with TRBD1. The junction had 11 bases not matched to a gene; V was cut back by 6 bases and J by 8 bases. CDR1 LNHDA and CDR2 SQIVND come from the germline V gene (reference sequence). This CDR3 spans 15 amino acids. The CDR3 coding sequence is TGTGCCAGTAGAATTACAGGGGGCAGGGTGGAGCCCCAGCATTTT. Encoded protein: CASRITGGRVEPQHF. Combining the CDR3 with reference TRBV19 and TRBJ1-5 gives the whole variable domain DGGITQSPKYLFRKEGQNVTLSCEQNLNHDAMYWYRQDPGQGLRLIYYSQIVNDFQKGDIAEGYSVSREKKESFPLTVTSAQKNPTAFYLCASRITGGRVEPQHFGDGTRLSIL.

CDR3 sequence: CASSLYAVGNQPQHF. CDR3 DNA sequence: TGTGCCAGCAGCCTATACGCGGTCGGCAATCAGCCCCAGCATTTT. The chain carries TRBV7-2 and TRBJ1-5; D is unresolved. Germline CDR1 reads SGHTA; CDR2 reads FQGNSA. The CDR3 spans 15 residues. Between the trimmed V and J ends, which lost 5 bases and 2 bases, there was a span of 13 bases. Combining the CDR3 with reference TRBV7-2 and TRBJ1-5 gives the whole variable domain GAGVSQSPSNKVTEKGKDVELRCDPISGHTALYWYRQSLGQGLEFLIYFQGNSAPDKSGLPSDRFSAERTGGSVSTLTIQRTQQEDSAVYLCASSLYAVGNQPQHFGDGTRLSIL.

This clone was observed once. The chain joins TRBV19 to TRBJ2-1; 8 bases map to TRBD1. The CDR3 is made up of 12 amino acids. Looked up from germline, CDR1 is LNHDA and CDR2 is SQIVND (reference sequence). The J segment lost 8 bases and the V segment lost 5 bases, leaving 2 bases of the junction unmatched. CDR3 loop: CASSRTGHEQFF. The CDR3 DNA reads TGTGCCAGTAGTCGGACAGGGCATGAGCAGTTCTTC.

This clone was found once. The CDR3 DNA follows: TGCGCCAGCAGCTTGGCCCCAGCGGGGGAACAAGAGACCCAGTACTTC. Translation gives CASSLAPAGEQETQYF. The chain is built from TRBV5-1 and TRBJ2-5; 8 bases match TRBD2. The V gene end was trimmed by 0 bases and the J gene end by 2 bases; junction bases not matched to a gene: 6. Germline loops: CDR1 SGHRS, CDR2 YFSETQ. The CDR3 has 16 residues.

The rearrangement links TRBV5-5 to TRBJ1-1; 8 bases line up with TRBD1. Trimming removed 3 bases from V and 6 bases from J; junction bases left unmatched: 4. The CDR3 length is 13 residues. In germline, CDR1 is SGHKS, CDR2 YYEKEE (reference sequence). CDR3 region: CASSWYRGAEAFF. In nucleotides, the CDR3 is TGTGCCAGCAGCTGGTACAGGGGGGCTGAAGCTTTCTTT.

Written as DNA, the CDR3 is TGTGCCAGCAGTGACCCGTACGAGCAGTACTTC. It specifies CASSDPYEQYF. The J gene is TRBJ2-7, the V gene TRBV6-1; D remains ambiguous. The CDR3 contains 11 residues. Germline loops: CDR1 MNHNS, CDR2 SASEGT. Trimming left V 3 bases short and J 4 bases short, with 4 bases between.

The chain has TRBV28 and TRBJ2-6; D might be TRBD1 (5 bases). The CDR3 spans 17 residues. Germline V lookup: CDR1 MDHEN, CDR2 SYDVKM. Trimming left V 3 bases short and J 0 bases short, with 12 bases between. The CDR3 coding sequence is TGTGCCAGCAGTTTGGGGCAGCTCCCCTCTGGGGCCAACGTCCTGACTTTC. It specifies CASSLGQLPSGANVLTF.

The chain has TRBV18 and TRBJ2-7; 8 bases line up with TRBD2. Germline trimming cut 3 bases from V and 2 bases from J; bases unmatched to any gene: 3. Germline loops: CDR1 KGHSH, CDR2 LQKENI. The CDR3 runs to 14 residues. CDR3 in amino acids: CASSPAGLAYEQYF. In nucleotides, the CDR3 is TGTGCCAGCTCACCGGCGGGACTAGCCTACGAGCAGTACTTC.

This sequence joins TRBV25-1 and TRBJ2-1; TRBD1 matches at 7 bases. Germline CDR1 reads MGHDK; CDR2 reads SYGVNS. The CDR3 has 12 amino acids. The ends lost 6 bases at V and 10 bases at J; junction bases unmatched: 6. CDR3 nucleotide sequence: TGTGCCAGCAGCGACAGGGCAGGGGAGCAGTTCTTC. It encodes CASSDRAGEQFF. Drawing the rest from reference TRBV25-1 and TRBJ2-1, the complete variable domain is EADIYQTPRYLVIGTGKKITLECSQTMGHDKMYWYQQDPGMELHLIHYSYGVNSTEKGDLSSESTVSRIRTEHFPLTLESARPSHTSQYLCASSDRAGEQFFGPGTRLTVL.

The chain is built from TRBV6-1 and TRBJ2-1, with 10 positions matching TRBD2. After removal of 2 bases from V and 3 bases from J, the junction contained 7 bases not matched to a gene. The CDR3 extends over 17 amino acids. In germline, CDR1 is MNHNS, CDR2 SASEGT. CDR3 protein: CASSEQVGTSVYNEQFF. In nucleotides, the CDR3 is TGTGCCAGCAGTGAACAAGTGGGGACTAGCGTCTACAATGAGCAGTTCTTC.

The chain combines TRBV7-6 with TRBJ1-1; D possibly corresponds to TRBD1 (6 bases). Deletions cut 4 bases from V and 4 bases from J, with 10 bases between. CDR1 and CDR2 (germline): SGHVS, FNYEAQ. The length of the CDR3 is 13 residues. CDR3 nucleotides: TGTGCCAGCAGCTCAACAGGGTTCACTGAAGCTTTCTTT. It codes for CASSSTGFTEAFF.

As concerns this clone: The same CDR3 is also encoded by other DNA sequences in this sample. V gene TRBV6-1 combines with J gene TRBJ2-5; 11 bases fit TRBD2. Trimming at V came to 2 bases and at J to 1 base, leaving 0 bases not matched to a gene. The germline V gene encodes CDR1 MNHNS and CDR2 SASEGT. The CDR3 spans 15 residues. The CDR3 here is CASSELAGGQETQYF. The CDR3 bases are TGTGCCAGCAGTGAACTAGCGGGGGGCCAAGAGACCCAGTACTTC.

The V and J genes are TRBV3-1 (or the pseudogene TRBV3-2) and TRBJ2-1, with 16 bases that match TRBD2. This CDR3 has 21 residues. After removal of 4 bases from V and 6 bases from J, the junction contained 18 bases not matched to a gene. The germline CDR1 and CDR2 sequences are LGHDT and YNNKEL (reference sequence). CDR3 sequence: CASSPLAGTSGGALSPNEQFF. In DNA, the CDR3 is TGTGCCAGCAGCCCCTTGGCCGGGACTAGCGGGGGGGCCCTATCCCCCAATGAGCAGTTCTTC.

This sequence joins TRBV28 and TRBJ2-3; 7 bases line up with TRBD2. J was trimmed by 1 base and V by 6 bases; bases with no gene match: 4. The CDR3 spans 14 residues. Germline V gene sequence: CDR1 MDHEN, CDR2 SYDVKM. The CDR3 coding sequence is TGTGCCAGCAGCCCCGCGGGGGGCACAGATACGCAGTATTTT. The encoded protein is CASSPAGGTDTQYF.

V and J are TRBV11-1 and TRBJ1-2; 10 bases match TRBD1. Unmatched junction bases numbered 7, after V lost 5 bases and J lost 4 bases. The CDR3 contains 15 residues. Germline loops: CDR1 SGHAT, CDR2 FQDESV (reference sequence). Here the CDR3 reads CASSRNRDRGYGYTF. The CDR3 bases are TGTGCCAGCAGCAGGAACCGGGACAGGGGCTATGGCTACACCTTC. Drawing the rest from reference TRBV11-1 and TRBJ1-2, the complete variable domain is EAEVAQSPRYKITEKSQAVAFWCDPISGHATLYWYRQILGQGPELLVQFQDESVVDDSQLPKDRFSAERLKGVDSTLKIQPAELGDSAMYLCASSRNRDRGYGYTFGSGTRLTVV.